Listed below are T cell receptor beta chains from one sample, sequenced in a study of Graves' ophthalmopathy and Graves' hyperthyroidism. TCRdb re-analysed the multiplex PCR reads in MiXCR, keeping a single row per CDR3 protein. This sample has approximately 540,000 distinct CDR3 sequences, with under 45% found just once. Material for sequencing was peripheral blood or thyroid tissue (not recorded which). The receptors come from an adult man with Graves' hyperthyroidism. The CDR3 runs from the conserved cysteine through the conserved F or W. D genes are given only for firm matches. Size is omitted from some rows. Given values are once, few, many or a class for expanded clones.

abundance	v_gene	d_gene	len	j_gene	CDR3nt	CDR3aa
few	TRBV7-9	-	16	TRBJ2-7	TGTGCCAGCAGCTTGGCATCGGGGGTGACCACCGGGGAGCAGTACTTC	CASSLASGVTTGEQYF
-	TRBV29-1	-	16	TRBJ1-1	TGCAGCGTTGAATTCAGGGGTTCTGCGATGAACACTGAAGCTTTCTTT	CSVEFRGSAMNTEAFF
many	TRBV6-1	TRBD1	14	TRBJ2-5	TGTGCCAGCAGTGGGACAGGGGGAGTAGAGACCCAGTACTTC	CASSGTGGVETQYF
many	TRBV19	-	13	TRBJ2-7	TGTGCCAGTAGTATGAACCGCGCCTACGAGCAGTACTTC	CASSMNRAYEQYF
-	TRBV29-1	-	14	TRBJ2-6	TGCAGCGTTGAGGTACCGGACAGGGCCAACGTCCTGACTTTC	CSVEVPDRANVLTF
few	TRBV7-2	-	14	TRBJ2-1	TGTGCCAGCAGCTTAGTTGTGGGCTTGGGGGAGCAGTTCTTC	CASSLVVGLGEQFF
-	TRBV10-2	-	17	TRBJ2-7	TGCGCCAGCAGTGAGTCCACCTTAGCGGCCAGCTCCTACGAGCAGTACTTC	CASSESTLAASSYEQYF
many	TRBV24-1	TRBD1	19	TRBJ2-6	TGTGCCACCAGTGAGTCTCCGGGACAGGGGGGGTTCGGGGCCAACGTCCTGACTTTC	CATSESPGQGGFGANVLTF
-	TRBV5-4	TRBD2	15	TRBJ2-5	TGTGCCAGCAGCTTGGACGGGGGGGGCCCAGAGACCCAGTACTTC	CASSLDGGGPETQYF
many	TRBV9	-	14	TRBJ1-1	TGTGCCAGCAGCGTACCCGACGGTAACACTGAAGCTTTCTTT	CASSVPDGNTEAFF
-	TRBV6-5	-	14	TRBJ1-5	TGTGCCAGCAGTTACACTCCAGGGCATCAGCCCCAGCATTTT	CASSYTPGHQPQHF
-	TRBV7-9	-	16	TRBJ2-5	TGTGCCAGCAGGTTGGCGTCGGACTCTGAGCAAGAGACCCAGTACTTC	CASRLASDSEQETQYF
-	TRBV5-5	-	12	TRBJ1-2	TGTGCCAGCAGCTTCCAGGGGATTGGCTACACCTTC	CASSFQGIGYTF